This TCR beta chain came from a study of T cells in localized non-small cell lung cancer (dated by TCRdb to 2020 to 2022). Regarding the complete study: The study examined T cell repertoires in a few hundred patients with early-stage NSCLC and compared tumors with uninvolved tumor-adjacent lungs. NSCLC patients had a mean age of roughly 69 years, and more than 120 were male and around 110 female. The cohort consisted of approximately 240 treatment-naive NSCLC patients whose localized lung tumors had been resected.

TCR beta CDR3 regions were sequenced from DNA using the immunoSEQ Assay. The published analysis was carried out like this. To compute T cell density, TCR beta template counts were normalized to usable DNA, which was estimated by amplifying housekeeping genes. The preseqR package was used to estimate richness by extrapolating to 400,000 templates for PBMC samples and to 120,000 templates for tissue samples. Clonality was calculated as one minus Pielou's evenness. Tissue-enriched TCRs were identified through differential abundance testing performed on productive amino-acid clonotypes, with a minimum total count of 5 and an alpha of 0.1. The Jaccard Index and the Morisita Overlap Index were used to measure how much the repertoires overlapped between compartments. GLIPH clustered TCR beta CDR3s with public tetramer-defined viral CDR3s; viral motifs required at least three viral sequences plus V-gene enrichment. TCRdb holds this immuneACCESS table with in-frame rearrangements only. Some clones are missing; in checked studies, unresolved V genes explain under half, and the rest has no known cause. V and J calls and clone size are those listed in that table; D and trimming were worked out from the DNA. In this sample the table shows about 31,000 clones, around 90% of which occur a single time. Jointly, the top ten make up 4% to 4.5% of the sample.

Concerning this clone itself: Its antigen is not yet known. There are no base qualities to consult, and no much larger clone falls within one base.

At diagnosis, tumor, uninvolved tumor-adjacent lung and peripheral blood were collected and then preserved as a mix of FFPE and fresh-frozen material. For TCR repertoire profiling, blood samples were analyzed as peripheral blood mononuclear cells. What the authors observed across the whole study: Uninvolved tumor-adjacent lung showed the highest T cell clonality, higher than tumor, which suggests more focused antigenic responses in the uninvolved tumor-adjacent lung. Because multi-region tumor sequencing was not performed, intratumor heterogeneity could not be ruled out. A median of around 62 of the top 100 tumor clones turned up in the paired uninvolved adjacent lung, and around 27 of those clones also ranked among the top 100 of that same adjacent lung. Since the design was exploratory, TCR variables were selected using unadjusted p-values with no false-discovery rate correction. Longer overall survival was associated with higher blood T cell density, whereas shorter survival was associated with higher adjacent-lung clonality.

The CDR3 holds 15 amino acids from the cysteine to the phenylalanine. The kept DNA is CDR3 alone, 45 bases in frame from the first base. V is clipped by 7 bases and J by 0 bases, and the sequence between their germline boundaries is 17 bases long. The germline V gene yields SQVTM for CDR1 and ANQGSEA for CDR2. This specimen consisted of peripheral blood mononuclear cells, obtained before any cancer treatment. This sequence originates from a woman aged 35 to 69 with stage III lung adenocarcinoma. In this chain, TRBV29-1 is recombined with TRBJ2-3; the D gene is perhaps TRBD2, on 6 matching bases. The CDR3 is CSEYSGHPSTDTQYF. The DNA reads TGCAGCGAATATAGCGGACATCCTAGCACAGATACGCAGTATTTT.